This note documents a single TCR beta chain sequence. The antigen is unknown. The data derive from a study of cytomegalovirus exposure and HLA in healthy donors. The overall study: Earlier, 95 million to 140 million unique TCR beta sequences were recovered from roughly 170 million T cells by an analysis.

Study-level findings and limits: Apparent HLA restriction characterized most CMV-associated TCR beta chains in a later analysis. Upon later analysis, HLA-associated TCR beta chains proved more clonally expanded than other, equally common chains.

Germline loops: CDR1 LGHNA, CDR2 YNFKEQ. The CDR3 contains 17 residues. V lost 3 bases and J 3 bases, leaving 17 bases between the germline ends. The PCR ran on 60 Vbeta and 13 Jbeta primers. Method: immunoSEQ multiplex PCR; TCRdb's copy keeps in-frame clones and lacks some. The top ten clones hold less than 20% of a sample with approximately 200,000 clones, about 80% of them seen once. Sequencing input: PBMCs. The V call is TRBV4-2, the J call TRBJ2-2; D is unresolved. The clonotype originates from a middle-aged man in good health and CMV-seronegative. Written as DNA, the CDR3 is TGTGCCAGCAGCCATGGATCGGGTCGTGGGTACACCGGGGAGCTGTTTTTT. Translating gives CASSHGSGRGYTGELFF.